The source of this TCR beta chain is a study of blood T cell repertoires in COVID-19. About the study: Samples of COVID-19 (acute and convalescent) were obtained from the United States, Italy and Spain. Nucleic acid was either cDNA or gDNA, and it came from T cells, B-cell-depleted T cells, or PBMCs.

As handled by the study authors: For nucleated cells, counts were estimated from reference gene primer amplification. Some clones are missing from TCRdb's copy, which holds only in-frame ones; the method was immunoSEQ multiplex PCR. V, J and clone size derive from that table, while D and trimming were established from the DNA sequence. The sample has tens of thousands of clones, 70% to 85% seen once. The CDR3 contains 16 residues. Per germline, CDR1 MNHNS and CDR2 SASEGT. V gave up 2 bases and J gave up 6 bases; unmatched junction bases: 9. Source material: peripheral blood. The V and J genes are TRBV6-1 and TRBJ2-2; 7 bases are shared with TRBD1. This sequence was found in a man aged 60-69 years with active or convalescent COVID-19. The CDR3 loop reads CASSEKMLTGSGELFF. For the CDR3, the DNA is TGTGCCAGCAGTGAAAAGATGCTGACAGGGTCCGGGGAGCTGTTTTTT.